The source of this TCR beta chain is a study of shared clonotypes between healthy human individuals. Across the whole study: Researchers assigned three CD4 naive, three CD4 memory, two CD8 naive and one CD8 memory plate to each donor.

Profiled with immunoSEQ multiplex PCR; TCRdb holds only in-frame clones, not every one. The profile covers fewer than 2.5 million clones, with approximately 93% appearing a single time and 0.36% taken by the ten largest. CDR3 length equals 16 residues. Losses at the gene ends were 4 bases for V and 0 bases for J; bases not matched to a gene: 7. The germline gives CDR1 SGHRS, CDR2 YFSETQ. The V and J genes are TRBV5-1 and TRBJ2-7; 10 nucleotides align to TRBD2. Sequenced sample: naive CD4+ T cells from PBMCs. The subset: CD45RA+ positively selected. This TCR came from a man aged 18 to 35 in good health. Some clones in this sample may be carry-over from other donors' samples. The CDR3 DNA sequence: TGCGCCAGCAGCCCACCCGGGACTAGCGACTCCTACGAGCAGTACTTC. It yields the protein CASSPPGTSDSYEQYF.